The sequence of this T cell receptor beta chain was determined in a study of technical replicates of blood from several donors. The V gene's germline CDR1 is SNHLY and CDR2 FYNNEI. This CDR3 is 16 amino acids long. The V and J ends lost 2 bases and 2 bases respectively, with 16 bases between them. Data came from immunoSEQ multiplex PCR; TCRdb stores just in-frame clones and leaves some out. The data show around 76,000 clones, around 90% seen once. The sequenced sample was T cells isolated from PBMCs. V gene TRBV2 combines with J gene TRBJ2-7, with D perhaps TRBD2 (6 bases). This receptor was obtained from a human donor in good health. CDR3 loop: CASSELGLAYTYEQYF. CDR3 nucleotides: TGTGCCAGCAGTGAATTGGGGCTAGCGTATACCTACGAGCAGTACTTC.